Listed here are 2 T cell receptor beta chains from one sample, sequenced in a study of control samples from healthy donors and cancer patients. Generated by immunoSEQ multiplex PCR, the TCRdb table keeps only in-frame clones and is missing some. This table holds some 70,000 clones, about 83% found once. The sequenced material came from blood. The receptors stem from a man aged 55-75 years in good health.

The CDR3: CASSPPSVPDTQYF. The CDR3 region has the DNA TGTGCCAGCTCACCACCGAGTGTCCCAGATACGCAGTATTTT. The V gene is TRBV18, the J gene TRBJ2-3; D remains ambiguous. The V end lost 0 bases, the J end lost 4 bases, and 8 bases lay between the germline ends. The CDR3 is made up of 14 amino acids. Germline V gene sequence: CDR1 KGHSH, CDR2 LQKENI.

The chain employs TRBV6-2 or TRBV6-3 and TRBJ2-7; D is undetermined. CDR1 MNHEY and CDR2 SVGEGT come from the germline V gene. The CDR3 runs 14 residues. With 0 bases removed from V and 0 bases from J, the gap between germline ends came to 6 bases. CDR3 in DNA: TGTGCCAGCAGTTACTCGGAGAGCTCCTACGAGCAGTACTTC. Residues: CASSYSESSYEQYF.